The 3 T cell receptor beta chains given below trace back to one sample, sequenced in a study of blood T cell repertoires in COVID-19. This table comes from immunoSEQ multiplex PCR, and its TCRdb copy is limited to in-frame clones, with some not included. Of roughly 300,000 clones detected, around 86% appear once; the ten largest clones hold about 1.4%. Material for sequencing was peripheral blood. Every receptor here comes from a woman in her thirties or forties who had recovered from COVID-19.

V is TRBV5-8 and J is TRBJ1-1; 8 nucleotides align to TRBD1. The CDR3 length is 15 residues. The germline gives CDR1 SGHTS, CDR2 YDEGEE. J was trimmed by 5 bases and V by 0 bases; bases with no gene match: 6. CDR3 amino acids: CASSLDGWTGTEAFF. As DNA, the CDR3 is TGTGCCAGCAGCTTGGATGGGTGGACAGGGACTGAAGCTTTCTTT.

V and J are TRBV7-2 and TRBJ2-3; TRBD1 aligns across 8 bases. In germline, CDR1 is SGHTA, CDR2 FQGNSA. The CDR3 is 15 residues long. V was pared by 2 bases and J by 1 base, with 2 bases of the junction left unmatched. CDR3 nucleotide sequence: TGTGCCAGCAGCTTAACGGGACAGGGCACAGATACGCAGTATTTT. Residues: CASSLTGQGTDTQYF.

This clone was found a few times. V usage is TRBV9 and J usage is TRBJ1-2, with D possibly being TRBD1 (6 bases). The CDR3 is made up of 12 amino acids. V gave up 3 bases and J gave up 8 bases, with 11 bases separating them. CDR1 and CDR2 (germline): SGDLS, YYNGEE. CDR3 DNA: TGTGCCAGCAGCGCGTGGGGGGGCGGCTACACCTTC. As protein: CASSAWGGGYTF. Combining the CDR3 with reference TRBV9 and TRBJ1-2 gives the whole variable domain DSGVTQTPKHLITATGQRVTLRCSPRSGDLSVYWYQQSLDQGLQFLIQYYNGEERAKGNILERFSAQQFPDLHSELNLSSLELGDSALYFCASSAWGGGYTFGSGTRLTVV.